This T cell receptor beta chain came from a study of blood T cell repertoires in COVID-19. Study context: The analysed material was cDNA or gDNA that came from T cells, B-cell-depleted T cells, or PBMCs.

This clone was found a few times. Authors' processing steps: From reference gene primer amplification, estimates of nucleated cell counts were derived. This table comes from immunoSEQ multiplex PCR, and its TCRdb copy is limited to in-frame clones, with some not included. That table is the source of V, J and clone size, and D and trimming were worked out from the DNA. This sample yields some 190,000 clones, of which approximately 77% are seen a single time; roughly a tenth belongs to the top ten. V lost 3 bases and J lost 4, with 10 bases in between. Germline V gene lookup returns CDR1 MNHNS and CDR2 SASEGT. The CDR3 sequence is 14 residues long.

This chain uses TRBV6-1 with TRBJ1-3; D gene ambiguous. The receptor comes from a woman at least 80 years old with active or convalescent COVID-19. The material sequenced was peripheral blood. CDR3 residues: CASSERVGGNTIYF. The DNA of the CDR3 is TGTGCCAGCAGTGAGAGGGTGGGAGGAAACACCATATATTTT.